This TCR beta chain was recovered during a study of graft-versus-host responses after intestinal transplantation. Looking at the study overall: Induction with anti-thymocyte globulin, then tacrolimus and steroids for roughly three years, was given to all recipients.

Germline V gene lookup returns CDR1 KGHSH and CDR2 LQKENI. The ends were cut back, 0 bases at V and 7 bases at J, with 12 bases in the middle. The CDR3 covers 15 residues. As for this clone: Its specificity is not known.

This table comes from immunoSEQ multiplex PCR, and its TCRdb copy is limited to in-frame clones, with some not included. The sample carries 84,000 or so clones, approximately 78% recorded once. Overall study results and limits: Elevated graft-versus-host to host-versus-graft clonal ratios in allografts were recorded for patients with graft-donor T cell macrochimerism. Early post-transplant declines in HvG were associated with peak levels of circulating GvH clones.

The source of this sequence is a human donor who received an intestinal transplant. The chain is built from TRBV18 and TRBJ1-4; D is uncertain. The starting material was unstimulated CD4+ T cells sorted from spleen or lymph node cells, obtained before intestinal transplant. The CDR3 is CASSPPGESSEKLFF. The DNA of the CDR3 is TGTGCCAGCTCACCACCGGGCGAGTCGTCTGAAAAACTGTTTTTT.